These T cell receptor beta chains were read from a single sample in a study of response to subunit inactivated influenza vaccine. One entry per CDR3 protein results from TCRdb running MiXCR on the RT-PCR reads. The table includes around 520,000 distinct CDR3 sequences, 10% to 15% detected once. This sample comprised PBMCs from blood, obtained on the day of vaccination. Every receptor here comes from a man aged 50 to 59 who received an inactivated influenza vaccine. CDR3s include the opening cysteine and the closing phenylalanine or tryptophan. Fields, in order: CDR3 protein, J gene, V gene.

CASSPPAGAYEQYF TRBJ2-7 TRBV6-2/TRBV6-3
CAAGPVNEQYF TRBJ2-7 TRBV10-3
CASSQLGVQRGALNEQFF TRBJ2-1 TRBV4-1
CASSRGRDFYNEQFF TRBJ2-1 TRBV14
CASSKRTTTYNEQFF TRBJ2-1 TRBV12-3/TRBV12-4
CSARVTGGTDTQYF TRBJ2-3 TRBV20-1
CSVLTGGLEQFF TRBJ2-1 TRBV29-1
CASSLSRLPRYQETQYF TRBJ2-5 TRBV28
CASSIFTGGLAGRTGELFF TRBJ2-2 TRBV5-6
CSARPSGAGAYNEQFF TRBJ2-1 TRBV20-1
CATSGTLGGTLDTQYF TRBJ2-3 TRBV24-1
CASYPGQGLSFSYEQYF TRBJ2-7 TRBV6-2/TRBV6-3
CASSLGATDTQYF TRBJ2-3 TRBV7-9
CASSTTSGGNLFSYEQYF TRBJ2-7 TRBV5-5
CSAIPGLINEQFF TRBJ2-1 TRBV20-1
CASSSLLAGVAYEQFF TRBJ2-1 TRBV3-1
CSARAGPSKKETQYF TRBJ2-5 TRBV20-1
CASSFSQGRGEKLFF TRBJ1-4 TRBV28
CSARDPQRPYEQYF TRBJ2-7 TRBV20-1
CAISDLSGLGGVEQYF TRBJ2-7 TRBV10-3
CSVGDRQETQYF TRBJ2-5 TRBV29-1
CAWALGGTDTQYF TRBJ2-3 TRBV30
CASSRRGNNEQYF TRBJ2-7 TRBV5-6
CASSSPSSLGYNEQFF TRBJ2-1 TRBV7-8
CASSLAGSGYNEQFF TRBJ2-1 TRBV5-6
CASSSGTGSREQYF TRBJ2-7 TRBV5-1
CASSSAMTDNQPQHF TRBJ1-5 TRBV12-3/TRBV12-4
CATRPRGTDGELFF TRBJ2-2 TRBV24-1
CASTLSPRVHEQYF TRBJ2-7 TRBV6-2/TRBV6-3
CASSPGVGDTGELFF TRBJ2-2 TRBV4-3
CASSSMAGDSNQPQHF TRBJ1-5 TRBV5-5
CASSVGDSNEQFF TRBJ2-1 TRBV9
CASSEALGVGEQFF TRBJ2-1 TRBV10-1
CSARDRGVVANNEQFF TRBJ2-1 TRBV20-1
CASSRGRGNSPLHF TRBJ1-6 TRBV3-1
CATRGAEADTGELFF TRBJ2-2 TRBV24-1
CASSVGFTDTQYF TRBJ2-3 TRBV25-1
CATSDSPTGYTF TRBJ1-2 TRBV24-1
CSQQATNEKLFF TRBJ1-4 TRBV20-1
CASSLYRTPMTQYF TRBJ2-5 TRBV12-3/TRBV12-4
CASSSQLFYDMDTQYF TRBJ2-3 TRBV7-2